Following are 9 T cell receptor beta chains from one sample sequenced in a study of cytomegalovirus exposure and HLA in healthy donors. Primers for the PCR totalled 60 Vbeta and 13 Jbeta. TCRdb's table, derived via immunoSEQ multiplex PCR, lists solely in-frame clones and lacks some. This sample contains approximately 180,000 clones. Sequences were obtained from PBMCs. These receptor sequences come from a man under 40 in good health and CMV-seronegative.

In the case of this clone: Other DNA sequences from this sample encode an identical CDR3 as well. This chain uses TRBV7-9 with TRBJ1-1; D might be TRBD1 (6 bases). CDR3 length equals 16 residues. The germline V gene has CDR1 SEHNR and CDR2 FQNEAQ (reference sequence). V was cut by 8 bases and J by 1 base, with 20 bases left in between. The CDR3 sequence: CASPGDQLHRNTEAFF. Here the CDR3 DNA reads TGTGCCAGCCCAGGGGATCAACTACACCGGAACACTGAAGCTTTCTTT. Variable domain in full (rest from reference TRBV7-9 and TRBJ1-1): DTGVSQNPRHKITKRGQNVTFRCDPISEHNRLYWYRQTLGQGPEFLTYFQNEAQLEKSRLLSDRFSAERPKGSFSTLEIQRTEQGDSAMYLCASPGDQLHRNTEAFFGQGTRLTVV.

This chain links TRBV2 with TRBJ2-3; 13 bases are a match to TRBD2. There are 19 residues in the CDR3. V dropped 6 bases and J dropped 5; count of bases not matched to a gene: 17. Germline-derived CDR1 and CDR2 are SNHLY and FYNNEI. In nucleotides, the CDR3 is TGTGCCAGCAGGGGACTAGCGGGATTCGCCAGGGAGCGGAAAGATACGCAGTATTTT. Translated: CASRGLAGFARERKDTQYF. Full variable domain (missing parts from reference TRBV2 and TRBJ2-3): EPEVTQTPSHQVTQMGQEVILRCVPISNHLYFYWYRQILGQKVEFLVSFYNNEISEKSEIFDDQFSVERPDGSNFTLKIRSTKLEDSAMYFCASRGLAGFARERKDTQYFGPGTRLTVL.

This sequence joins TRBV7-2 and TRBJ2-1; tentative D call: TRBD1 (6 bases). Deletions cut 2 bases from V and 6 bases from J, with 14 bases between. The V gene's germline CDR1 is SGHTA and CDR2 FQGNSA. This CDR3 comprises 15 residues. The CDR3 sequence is CASSLFWRGGNEQFF. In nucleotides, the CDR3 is TGTGCCAGCAGCTTATTCTGGAGAGGGGGCAATGAGCAGTTCTTC.

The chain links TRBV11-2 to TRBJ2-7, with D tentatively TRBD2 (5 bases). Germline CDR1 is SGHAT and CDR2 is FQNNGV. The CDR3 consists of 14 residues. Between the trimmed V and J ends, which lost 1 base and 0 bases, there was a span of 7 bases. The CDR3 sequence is CASSLGEGSYEQYF. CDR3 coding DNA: TGTGCCAGCAGCTTAGGCGAGGGCTCCTACGAGCAGTACTTC.

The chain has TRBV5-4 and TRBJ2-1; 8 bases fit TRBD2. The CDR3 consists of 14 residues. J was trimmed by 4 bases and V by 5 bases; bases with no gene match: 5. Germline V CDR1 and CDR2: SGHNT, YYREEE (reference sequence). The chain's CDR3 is CASSLAGPYNEQFF. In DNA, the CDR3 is TGTGCCAGCAGTTTAGCGGGGCCATACAATGAGCAGTTCTTC.

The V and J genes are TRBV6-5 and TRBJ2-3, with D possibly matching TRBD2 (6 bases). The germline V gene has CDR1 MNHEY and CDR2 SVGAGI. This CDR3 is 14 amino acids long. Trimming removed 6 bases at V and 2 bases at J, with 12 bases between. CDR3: CASSRGLNTDTQYF. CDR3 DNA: TGTGCCAGCAGCCGGGGACTGAACACAGATACGCAGTATTTT.

The DNA for the CDR3 is TGTGCCAGCAGCCGTATCGACAGGGTTCCTGAAGCTTTCTTT. Translated: CASSRIDRVPEAFF. The chain links TRBV5-8 to TRBJ1-1; 7 nucleotides agree with TRBD1. CDR1 and CDR2 from the germline V gene are SGHTS and YDEGEE. The CDR3 runs to 14 residues. V lost 4 bases to trimming and J lost 6 bases; unmatched junction nucleotides: 9.

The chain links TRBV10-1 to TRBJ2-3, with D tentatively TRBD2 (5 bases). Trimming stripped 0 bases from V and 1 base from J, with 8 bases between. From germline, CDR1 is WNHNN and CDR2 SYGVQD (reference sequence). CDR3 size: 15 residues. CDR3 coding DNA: TGCGCCAGCAGTGAGTCGAAGAGGGGCACAGATACGCAGTATTTT. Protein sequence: CASSESKRGTDTQYF.

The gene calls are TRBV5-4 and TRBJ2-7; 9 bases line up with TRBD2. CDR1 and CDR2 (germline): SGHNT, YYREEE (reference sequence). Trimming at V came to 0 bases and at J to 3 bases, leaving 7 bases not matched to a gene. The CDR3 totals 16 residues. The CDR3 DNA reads TGTGCCAGCAGCTTGGGGTATGCTAGCGGGATCTACGAGCAGTACTTC. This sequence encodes CASSLGYASGIYEQYF.